This record concerns one T cell receptor (beta chain) sequence. From the PCR reads, TCRdb re-called clones with MiXCR. The sample lists under 35,000 clones; about 15% were seen once. This entry comes from a study of metastatic and nonmetastatic thyroid tumors. There are 14 residues in the CDR3. V was clipped by 7 bases and J by 3 bases, with 16 bases between them. Germline V gene sequence: CDR1 MDHEN, CDR2 SYDVKM. No patient had received any treatment before thyroid surgery. The sample was blood. The TCR comes from a female donor with papillary thyroid cancer or a benign thyroid nodule (not recorded which). Some clones in this sample may be carry-over from other donors' samples. The rearrangement links TRBV28 to TRBJ2-7; D possibly matches TRBD1 or TRBD2 (5 bases each). The CDR3 DNA reads as TGTGCCAGCACTCCCGGTTGGGGGTTCTACGAGCAGTACTTC. This gives the protein CASTPGWGFYEQYF.